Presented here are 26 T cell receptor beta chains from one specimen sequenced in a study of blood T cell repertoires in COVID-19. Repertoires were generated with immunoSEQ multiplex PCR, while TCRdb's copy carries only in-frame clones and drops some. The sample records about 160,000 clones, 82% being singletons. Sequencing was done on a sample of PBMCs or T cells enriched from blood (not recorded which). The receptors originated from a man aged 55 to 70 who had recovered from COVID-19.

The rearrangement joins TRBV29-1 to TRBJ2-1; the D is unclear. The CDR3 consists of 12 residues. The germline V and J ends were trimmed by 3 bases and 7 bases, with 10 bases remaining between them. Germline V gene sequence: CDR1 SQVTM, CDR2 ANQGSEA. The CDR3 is CSVEYSLNEQFF. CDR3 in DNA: TGCAGCGTTGAGTACTCTCTAAATGAGCAGTTCTTC.

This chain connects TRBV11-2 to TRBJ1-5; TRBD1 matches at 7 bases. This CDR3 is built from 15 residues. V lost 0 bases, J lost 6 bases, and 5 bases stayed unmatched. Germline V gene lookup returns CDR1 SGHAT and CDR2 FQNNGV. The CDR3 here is CASSLDRGRGQPQHF. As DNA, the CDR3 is TGTGCCAGCAGCTTAGACAGGGGGAGAGGTCAGCCCCAGCATTTT.

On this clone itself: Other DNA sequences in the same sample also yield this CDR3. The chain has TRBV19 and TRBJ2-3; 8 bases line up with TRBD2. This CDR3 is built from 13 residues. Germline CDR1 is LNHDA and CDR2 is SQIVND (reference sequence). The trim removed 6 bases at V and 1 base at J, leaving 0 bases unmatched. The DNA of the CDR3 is TGTGCCAGTAGCGGGAGGGGCACAGATACGCAGTATTTT. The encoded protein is CASSGRGTDTQYF.

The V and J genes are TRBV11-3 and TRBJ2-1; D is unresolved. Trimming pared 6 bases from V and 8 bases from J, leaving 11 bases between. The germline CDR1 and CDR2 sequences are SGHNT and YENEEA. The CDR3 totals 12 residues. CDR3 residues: CASSQDYYEQFF. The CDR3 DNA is TGTGCCAGCAGTCAGGATTACTATGAGCAGTTCTTC.

The DNA of the CDR3 is TGTGCCAGCAGTTTATATGCCCAGGGGCTCAATAATTCACCCCTCCACTTT. This sequence encodes CASSLYAQGLNNSPLHF. The chain links TRBV28 to TRBJ1-6; D might be TRBD1 (6 bases). The V end lost 1 base, the J end lost 5 bases, and 15 bases lay between the germline ends. This CDR3 is built from 17 residues. The germline CDR1 and CDR2 sequences are MDHEN and SYDVKM.

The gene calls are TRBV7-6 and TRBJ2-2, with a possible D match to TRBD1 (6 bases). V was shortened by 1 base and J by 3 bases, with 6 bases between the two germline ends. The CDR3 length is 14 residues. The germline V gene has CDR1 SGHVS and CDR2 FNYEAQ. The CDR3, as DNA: TGTGCCAGCAGCTTAGGGACAGACACCGGGGAGCTGTTTTTT. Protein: CASSLGTDTGELFF.

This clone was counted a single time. CDR3 DNA sequence: TGTGCCAGCAGCTTGGGTATTTCGCGCGGAAGCTCCTACGAGCAGTACTTC. It codes for CASSLGISRGSSYEQYF. The V call is TRBV5-4, the J call TRBJ2-7; D ambiguous. Germline lookup yields CDR1 SGHNT and CDR2 YYREEE (reference sequence). The CDR3 length is 17 residues. The V end lost 0 bases, the J end lost 0 bases, and 16 bases lay between the germline ends.

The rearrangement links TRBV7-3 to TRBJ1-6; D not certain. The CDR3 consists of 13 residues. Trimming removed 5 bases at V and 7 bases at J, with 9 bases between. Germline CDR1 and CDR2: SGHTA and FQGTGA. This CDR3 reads CASSPSGNSPLHF. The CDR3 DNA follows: TGTGCCAGCAGCCCCTCCGGGAATTCACCCCTCCACTTT.

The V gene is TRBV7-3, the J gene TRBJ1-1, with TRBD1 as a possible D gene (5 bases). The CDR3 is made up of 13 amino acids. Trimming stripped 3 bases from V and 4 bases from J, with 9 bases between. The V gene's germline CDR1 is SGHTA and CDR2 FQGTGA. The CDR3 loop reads CASSLAGITEAFF. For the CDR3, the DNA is TGTGCCAGCAGCTTGGCAGGGATCACTGAAGCTTTCTTT. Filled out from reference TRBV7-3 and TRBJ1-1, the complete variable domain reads GAGVSQTPSNKVTEKGKYVELRCDPISGHTALYWYRQSLGQGPEFLIYFQGTGAADDSGLPNDRFFAVRPEGSVSTLKIQRTERGDSAVYLCASSLAGITEAFFGQGTRLTVV.

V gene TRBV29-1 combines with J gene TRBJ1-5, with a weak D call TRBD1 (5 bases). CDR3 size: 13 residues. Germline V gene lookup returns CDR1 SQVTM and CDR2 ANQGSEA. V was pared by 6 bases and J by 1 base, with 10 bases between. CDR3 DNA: TGCAGCGTGGGGGGACCGAGCAATCAGCCCCAGCATTTT. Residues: CSVGGPSNQPQHF.

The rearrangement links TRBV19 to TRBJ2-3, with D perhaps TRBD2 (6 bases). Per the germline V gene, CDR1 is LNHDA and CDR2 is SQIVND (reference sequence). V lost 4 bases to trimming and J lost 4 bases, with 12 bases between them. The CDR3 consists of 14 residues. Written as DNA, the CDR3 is TGTGCCAGTAGTAGGGGGGACTTTGCAGATACGCAGTATTTT. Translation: CASSRGDFADTQYF.

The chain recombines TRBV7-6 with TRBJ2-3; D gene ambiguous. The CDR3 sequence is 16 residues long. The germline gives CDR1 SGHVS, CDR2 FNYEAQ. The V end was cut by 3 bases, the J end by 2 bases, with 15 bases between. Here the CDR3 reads CASSLLNRRSTDTQYF. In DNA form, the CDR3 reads TGTGCCAGCAGCTTGTTAAACAGAAGATCCACAGATACGCAGTATTTT.

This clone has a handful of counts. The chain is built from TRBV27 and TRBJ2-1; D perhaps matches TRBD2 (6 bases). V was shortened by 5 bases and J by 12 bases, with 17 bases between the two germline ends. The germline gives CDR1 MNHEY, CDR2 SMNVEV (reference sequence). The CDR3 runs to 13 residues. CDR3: CASSLTGGFGQFF. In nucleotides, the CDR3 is TGTGCCAGCAGTCTTACCGGGGGATTTGGGCAGTTCTTC.

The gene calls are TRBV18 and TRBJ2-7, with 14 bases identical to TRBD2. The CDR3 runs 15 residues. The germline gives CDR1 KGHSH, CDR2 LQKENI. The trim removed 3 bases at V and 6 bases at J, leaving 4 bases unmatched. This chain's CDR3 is CASSPTSGRAGEQYF. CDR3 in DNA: TGTGCCAGCTCACCGACTAGCGGGAGGGCGGGCGAGCAGTACTTC.

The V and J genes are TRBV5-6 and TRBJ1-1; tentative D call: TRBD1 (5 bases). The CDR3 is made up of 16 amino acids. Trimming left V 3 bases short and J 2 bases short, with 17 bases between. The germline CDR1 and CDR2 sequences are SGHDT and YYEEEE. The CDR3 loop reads CASSSSRQSLNTEAFF. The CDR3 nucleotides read TGTGCCAGCAGCTCCAGCAGACAGAGCCTAAACACTGAAGCTTTCTTT.

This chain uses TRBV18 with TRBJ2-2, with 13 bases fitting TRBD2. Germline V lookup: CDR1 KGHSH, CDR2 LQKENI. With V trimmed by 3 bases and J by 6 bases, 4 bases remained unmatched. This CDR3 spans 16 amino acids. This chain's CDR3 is CASSPGLAGAAGELFF. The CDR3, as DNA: TGTGCCAGCTCACCCGGACTAGCGGGAGCGGCCGGGGAGCTGTTTTTT.

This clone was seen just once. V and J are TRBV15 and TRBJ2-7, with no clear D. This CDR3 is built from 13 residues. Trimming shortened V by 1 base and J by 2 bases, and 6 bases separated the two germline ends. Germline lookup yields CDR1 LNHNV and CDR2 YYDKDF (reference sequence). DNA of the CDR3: TGTGCCACCAGCAGAGGCAGAACCTACGAGCAGTACTTC. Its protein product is CATSRGRTYEQYF.

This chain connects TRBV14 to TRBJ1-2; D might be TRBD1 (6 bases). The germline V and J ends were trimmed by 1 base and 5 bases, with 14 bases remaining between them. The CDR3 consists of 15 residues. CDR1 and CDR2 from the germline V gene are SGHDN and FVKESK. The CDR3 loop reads CASSQADSRLYGYTF. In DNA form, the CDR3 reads TGTGCCAGCAGCCAAGCGGACAGTAGACTTTATGGCTACACCTTC.

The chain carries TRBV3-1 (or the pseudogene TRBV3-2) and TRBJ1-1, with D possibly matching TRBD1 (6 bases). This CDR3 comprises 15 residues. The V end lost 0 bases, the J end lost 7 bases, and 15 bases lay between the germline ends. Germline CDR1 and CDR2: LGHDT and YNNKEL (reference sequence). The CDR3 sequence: CASSQDPGQGFEAFF. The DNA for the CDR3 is TGTGCCAGCAGCCAAGATCCGGGGCAGGGGTTTGAAGCTTTCTTT.

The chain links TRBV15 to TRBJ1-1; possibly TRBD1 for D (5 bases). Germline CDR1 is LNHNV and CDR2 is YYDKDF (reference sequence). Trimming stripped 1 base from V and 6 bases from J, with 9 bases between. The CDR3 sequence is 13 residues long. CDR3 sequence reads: CATSRGTRPEAFF. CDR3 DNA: TGTGCCACCAGCAGAGGGACACGACCTGAAGCTTTCTTT.

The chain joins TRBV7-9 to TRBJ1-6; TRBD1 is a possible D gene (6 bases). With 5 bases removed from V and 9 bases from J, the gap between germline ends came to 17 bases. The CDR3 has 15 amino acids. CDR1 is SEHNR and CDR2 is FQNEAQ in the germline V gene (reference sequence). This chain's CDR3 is CASSDNRVESSPLHF. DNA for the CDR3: TGTGCCAGCAGCGACAACAGGGTCGAAAGTTCACCCCTCCACTTT.

CDR3 in amino acids: CASSPSQSETGFYEQYF. CDR3 in DNA: TGTGCCAGCAGCCCATCCCAGTCCGAAACAGGATTCTACGAGCAGTACTTC. J is TRBJ2-7 and V is TRBV27, with D possibly being TRBD1 (5 bases). CDR3 length equals 17 residues. Trimming left V 6 bases short and J 3 bases short, with 24 bases between. Germline V CDR1 and CDR2: MNHEY, SMNVEV (reference sequence).

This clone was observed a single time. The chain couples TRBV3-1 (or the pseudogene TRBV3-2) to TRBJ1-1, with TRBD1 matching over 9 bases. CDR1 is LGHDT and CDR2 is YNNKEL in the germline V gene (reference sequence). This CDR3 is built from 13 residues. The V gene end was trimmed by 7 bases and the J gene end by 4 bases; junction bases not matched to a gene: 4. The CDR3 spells CASMGQGATEAFF. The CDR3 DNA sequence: TGTGCCAGCATGGGACAGGGTGCCACTGAAGCTTTCTTT.

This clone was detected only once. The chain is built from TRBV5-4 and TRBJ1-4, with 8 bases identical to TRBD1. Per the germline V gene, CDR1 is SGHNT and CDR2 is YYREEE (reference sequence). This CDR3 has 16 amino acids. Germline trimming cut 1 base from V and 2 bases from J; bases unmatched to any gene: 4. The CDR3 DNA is TGTGCCAGCAGCTTGCGACAGGGGTTCACTAATGAAAAACTGTTTTTT. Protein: CASSLRQGFTNEKLFF.

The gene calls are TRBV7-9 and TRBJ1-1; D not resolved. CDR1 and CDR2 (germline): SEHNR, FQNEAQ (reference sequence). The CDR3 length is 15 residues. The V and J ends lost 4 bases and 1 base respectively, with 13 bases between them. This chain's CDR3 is CASSSPPGGNTEAFF. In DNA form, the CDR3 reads TGTGCCAGCAGCTCCCCACCAGGTGGGAACACTGAAGCTTTCTTT.

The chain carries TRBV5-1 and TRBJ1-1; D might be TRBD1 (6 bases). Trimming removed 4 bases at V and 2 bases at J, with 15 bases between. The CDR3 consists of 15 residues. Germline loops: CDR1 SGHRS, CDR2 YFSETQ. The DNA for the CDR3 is TGCGCCAGCAGCGAACTACAGGGTCCCAACACTGAAGCTTTCTTT. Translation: CASSELQGPNTEAFF. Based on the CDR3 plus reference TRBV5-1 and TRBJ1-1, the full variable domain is KAGVTQTPRYLIKTRGQQVTLSCSPISGHRSVSWYQQTPGQGLQFLFEYFSETQRNKGNFPGRFSGRQFSNSRSEMNVSTLELGDSALYLCASSELQGPNTEAFFGQGTRLTVV.